This TCR beta chain is from a study of control samples from healthy donors and cancer patients (TCRdb year 2020). Measured from the cysteine to the phenylalanine, the CDR3 is 16 residues long. This entry keeps only the CDR3 DNA: 48 bases, framed from base 1. Reading the germline V gene gives CDR1 SGDLS and CDR2 YYNGEE. V was cut back by 3 bases and J by 1 base, leaving a gap of 16 bases between them. This clone appeared a few times. This clone's antigen is unknown. No base quality values were provided; no much bigger clone lies one nucleotide off. The library was obtained by the immunoSEQ multiplex PCR assay. TCRdb carries this immuneACCESS record with in-frame sequences only. Its versions omit some clonotypes, under half of them owing to an unresolved V gene in the studies checked, with the rest unexplained. The sample profile shows about 140,000 clones; approximately 92% of them were found once. The ten largest clones take up around 10% of the sample.

The sequencing input was blood. The sequence is built from TRBV9 and TRBJ1-2, with TRBD1 perhaps the D gene, on 6 matching bases. The sequence was obtained from a man aged 25-45 years in good health. The CDR3 protein: CASSAGLQGNNYGYTF. The DNA sequence follows: TGTGCCAGCAGCGCCGGCTTACAGGGTAATAACTATGGCTACACCTTC. Where the CDR3 stops, the reference TRBV9 and TRBJ1-2 genes take over; the full variable domain is DSGVTQTPKHLITATGQRVTLRCSPRSGDLSVYWYQQSLDQGLQFLIQYYNGEERAKGNILERFSAQQFPDLHSELNLSSLELGDSALYFCASSAGLQGNNYGYTFGSGTRLTVV.